Included here is one T cell receptor beta chain sequence, with context. This specimen belongs to a study of blood T cell repertoires in COVID-19. The wider study: PBMCs, B-cell-depleted T cells, or T cells were the source of the cDNA or gDNA that made up the material.

Here immunoSEQ multiplex PCR was the method, and the copy in TCRdb shows in-frame clones only, minus some. There are about 75,000 clones in the sample; around 90% occur only once, and 5% to 6.5% lies in the top ten. The CDR3 has 15 amino acids. Trimming left V 0 bases short and J 1 base short, with 9 bases between. CDR1 is SGHVS, CDR2 FQNEAQ, per germline. The clonotype was recovered from a woman in her forties or fifties with acute or convalescent COVID-19. Sequencing input: peripheral blood. V usage is TRBV7-8 and J usage is TRBJ1-1, with D perhaps matching TRBD1 (6 bases). CDR3 region: CASSLAQGPNTEAFF. The CDR3 DNA follows: TGTGCCAGCAGCTTAGCACAGGGTCCGAACACTGAAGCTTTCTTT. The full variable domain, its missing parts supplied by reference TRBV7-8 and TRBJ1-1, is GAGVSQSPRYKVAKRGQDVALRCDPISGHVSLFWYQQALGQGPEFLTYFQNEAQLDKSGLPSDRFFAERPEGSVSTLKIQRTQQEDSAVYLCASSLAQGPNTEAFFGQGTRLTVV.